The entry below describes one T cell receptor beta chain. Its antigen is as yet unknown. These data originate in a study of OX40 agonist ivuxolimab in advanced cancers. Study overall: Checkpoint inhibitors had been given previously to under 50% of patients.

Regarding the study as a whole: Some of the nonresponding patients also showed low levels of normalized T-cell clonal expansion. Both CD4+ and CD8+ T cell populations in blood had undergone clonal expansion by week 6 at 0.1 to 3.0 mg/kg.

The protocol was immunoSEQ multiplex PCR, while the TCRdb copy is restricted to in-frame clones and leaves out a portion. The repertoire consists of about 50,000 clones, with approximately 95% occurring once and the leading ten covering 24%. Sequenced here: CD4+ or CD8+ T cells sorted from blood, sampled in a trial of the OX40 agonist ivuxolimab. This receptor was taken from an adult with an advanced solid tumor such as melanoma, head and neck, liver or kidney cancer.

The CDR3 DNA follows: TGTGCCAGCAGTTTGCCTCGAACAACTCCCGCTAGGACAGATACGCAGTATTTT. It yields the protein CASSLPRTTPARTDTQYF. The chain links TRBV7-8 to TRBJ2-3; no clear D gene. Trimming removed 6 bases at V and 3 bases at J, with 25 bases between. The CDR3 is made up of 18 amino acids. CDR1 is SGHVS, CDR2 FQNEAQ, per germline.